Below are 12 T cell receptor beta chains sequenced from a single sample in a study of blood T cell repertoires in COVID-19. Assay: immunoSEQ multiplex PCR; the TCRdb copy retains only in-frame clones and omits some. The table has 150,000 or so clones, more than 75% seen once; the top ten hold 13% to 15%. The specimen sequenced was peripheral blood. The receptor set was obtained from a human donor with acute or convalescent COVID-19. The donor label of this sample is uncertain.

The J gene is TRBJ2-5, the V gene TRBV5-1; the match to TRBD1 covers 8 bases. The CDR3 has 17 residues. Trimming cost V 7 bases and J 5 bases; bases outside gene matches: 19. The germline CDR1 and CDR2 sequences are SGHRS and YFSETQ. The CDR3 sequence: CASRRPEPTGESETQYF. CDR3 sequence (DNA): TGCGCCAGCCGACGGCCTGAACCGACAGGGGAGTCGGAGACCCAGTACTTC.

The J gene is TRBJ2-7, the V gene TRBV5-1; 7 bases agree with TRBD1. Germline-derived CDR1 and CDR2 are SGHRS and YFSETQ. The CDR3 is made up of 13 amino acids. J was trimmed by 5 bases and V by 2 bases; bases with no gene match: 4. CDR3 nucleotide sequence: TGCGCCAGCAGCTTAGAGGGGGCCAACGAGCAGTACTTC. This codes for CASSLEGANEQYF.

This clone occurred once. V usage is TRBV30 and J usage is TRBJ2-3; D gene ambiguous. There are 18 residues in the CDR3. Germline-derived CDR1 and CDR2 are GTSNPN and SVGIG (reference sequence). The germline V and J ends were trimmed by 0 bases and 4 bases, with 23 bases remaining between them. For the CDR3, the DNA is TGTGCCTGGAGTGTCTTGTTTGGGCCGAGTAACAACGCAGATACGCAGTATTTT. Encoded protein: CAWSVLFGPSNNADTQYF. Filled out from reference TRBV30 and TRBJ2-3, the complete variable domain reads SQTIHQWPATLVQPVGSPLSLECTVEGTSNPNLYWYRQAAGRGLQLLFYSVGIGQISSEVPQNLSASRPQDRQFILSSKKLLLSDSGFYLCAWSVLFGPSNNADTQYFGPGTRLTVL.

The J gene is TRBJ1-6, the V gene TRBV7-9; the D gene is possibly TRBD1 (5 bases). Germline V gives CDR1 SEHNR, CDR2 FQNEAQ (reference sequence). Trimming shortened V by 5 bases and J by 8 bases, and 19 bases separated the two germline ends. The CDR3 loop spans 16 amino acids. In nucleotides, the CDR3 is TGTGCCAGCAGCCCGATCGGGGCAGGGAGGGATTCACCCCTCCACTTT. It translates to CASSPIGAGRDSPLHF.

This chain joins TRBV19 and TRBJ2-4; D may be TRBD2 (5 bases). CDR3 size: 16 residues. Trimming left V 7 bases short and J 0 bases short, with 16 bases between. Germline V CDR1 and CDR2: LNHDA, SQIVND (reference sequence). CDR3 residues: CASTFRGNLAKNIQYF. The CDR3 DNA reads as TGTGCCAGTACCTTTAGAGGGAACCTAGCCAAAAACATTCAGTACTTC.

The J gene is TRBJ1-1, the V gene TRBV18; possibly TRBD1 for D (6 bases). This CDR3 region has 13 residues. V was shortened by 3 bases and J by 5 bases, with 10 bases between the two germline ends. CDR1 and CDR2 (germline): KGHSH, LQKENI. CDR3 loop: CASSPSGQTEAFF. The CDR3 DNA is TGTGCCAGCTCACCCTCAGGACAGACTGAAGCTTTCTTT.

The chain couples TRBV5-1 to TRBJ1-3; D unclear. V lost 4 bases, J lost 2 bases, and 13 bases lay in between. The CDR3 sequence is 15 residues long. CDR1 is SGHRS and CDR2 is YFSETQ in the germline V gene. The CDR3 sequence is CASSQENRAGNTIYF. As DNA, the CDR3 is TGCGCCAGCAGCCAAGAAAATAGAGCTGGAAACACCATATATTTT.

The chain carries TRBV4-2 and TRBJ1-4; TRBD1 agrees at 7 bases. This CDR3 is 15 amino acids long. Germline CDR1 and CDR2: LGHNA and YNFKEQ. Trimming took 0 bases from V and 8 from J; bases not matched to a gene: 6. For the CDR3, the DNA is TGTGCCAGCAGCCAAGATCCCCGGGACAGCGAAAAACTGTTTTTT. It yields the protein CASSQDPRDSEKLFF.

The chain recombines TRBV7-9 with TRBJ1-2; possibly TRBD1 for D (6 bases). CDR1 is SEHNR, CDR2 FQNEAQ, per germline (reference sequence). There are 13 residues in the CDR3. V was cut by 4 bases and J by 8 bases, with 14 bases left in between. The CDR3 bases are TGTGCCAGCAGCTCGGGACCCACAGGGGGCTACACCTTC. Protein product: CASSSGPTGGYTF.

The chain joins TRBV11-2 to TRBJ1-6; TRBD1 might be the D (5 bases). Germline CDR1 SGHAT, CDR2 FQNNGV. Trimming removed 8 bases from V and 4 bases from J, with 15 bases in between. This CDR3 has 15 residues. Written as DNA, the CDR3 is TGTGCCAGCTGCCTCTCGCCAGGGTATAATTCACCCCTCCACTTT. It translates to CASCLSPGYNSPLHF.

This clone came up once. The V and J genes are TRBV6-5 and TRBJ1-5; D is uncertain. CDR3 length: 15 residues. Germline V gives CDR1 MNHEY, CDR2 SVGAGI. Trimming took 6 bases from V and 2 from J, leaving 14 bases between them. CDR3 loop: CASSWTSEGNQPQHF. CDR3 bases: TGTGCCAGCAGCTGGACTTCTGAGGGCAATCAGCCCCAGCATTTT.

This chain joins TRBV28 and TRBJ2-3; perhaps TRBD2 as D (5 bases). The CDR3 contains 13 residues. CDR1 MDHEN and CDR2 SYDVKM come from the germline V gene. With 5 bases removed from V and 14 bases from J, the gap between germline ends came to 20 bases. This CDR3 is CASSPSGKRDGYF. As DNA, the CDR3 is TGTGCCAGCAGTCCCTCGGGAAAGAGGGATGGGTATTTT.